This TCR beta chain appears in the sequencing data of a study of T cells in Graves' hyperthyroidism and ophthalmopathy. Amplification of TCR beta CDR3 regions used RNA as the template. With the HTBI primer set, the TCR CDR3 went through a first round of RT-PCR. TCRdb ran MiXCR on the multiplex PCR reads and lists one entry per CDR3 protein. The data show 250,000 to 350,000 distinct CDR3 sequences, 15% to 20% seen once. As concerns this clonotype: The antigen is not known.

Study results and limitations: Blood also showed most of the thyroid clonotypes that were expanded above 0.001.

The sequencing input was blood. The TCR comes from a woman aged 60-70 years with Graves' ophthalmopathy.

CDR3 amino acids: CASSIAAMRTDTQYF. The CDR3 DNA follows: TGTGCCAGTAGTATAGCAGCCATGCGCACAGATACGCAGTATTTT. The rearrangement links TRBV19 to TRBJ2-3; no reliable D call. Per germline, CDR1 LNHDA and CDR2 SQIVND (reference sequence). V was cut by 1 base and J by 1 base, with 9 bases left in between. CDR3 size: 15 residues.